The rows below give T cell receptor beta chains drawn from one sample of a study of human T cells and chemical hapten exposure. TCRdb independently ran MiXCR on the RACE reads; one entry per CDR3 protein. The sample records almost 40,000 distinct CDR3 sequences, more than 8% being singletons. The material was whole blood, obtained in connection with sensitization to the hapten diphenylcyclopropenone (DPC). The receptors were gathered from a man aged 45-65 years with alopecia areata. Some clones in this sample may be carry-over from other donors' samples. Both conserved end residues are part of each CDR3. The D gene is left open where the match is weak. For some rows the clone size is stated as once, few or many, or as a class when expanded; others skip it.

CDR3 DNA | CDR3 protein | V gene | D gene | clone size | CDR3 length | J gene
TGCGCCAGCAGTGAGAGAGAAGACTACGAGCAGTACTTC | CASSEREDYEQYF | TRBV10-2 | . | few | 13 | TRBJ2-7
TGTGCCAGCAGCCCACCGGTCTGGAGGTACTATGGCTACACCTTC | CASSPPVWRYYGYTF | TRBV3-1 | . | many | 15 | TRBJ1-2
TGCAGCGTCATGGCAGATACGCAGTATTTT | CSVMADTQYF | TRBV29-1 | . | many | 10 | TRBJ2-3
TGTGCCAGCAGTACCTCGTATAGCACCATATATTTT | CASSTSYSTIYF | TRBV28 | . | . | 12 | TRBJ1-3
TGTGCCAGCAGCTCTGCACGAAGTAGCAATCAGCCCCAGCATTTT | CASSSARSSNQPQHF | TRBV7-2 | . | . | 15 | TRBJ1-5
TGTGCCAGCAGACGGGAGGGGGGCACAGATACGCAGTATTTT | CASRREGGTDTQYF | TRBV2 | TRBD2 | many | 14 | TRBJ2-3
TGTGCCAGTAGTTCCCGGGACACCAGCAATCAGCCCCAGCATTTT | CASSSRDTSNQPQHF | TRBV19 | . | . | 15 | TRBJ1-5
TGTGCCAGCAGCGGGACAGATAACTATGGCTACACCTTC | CASSGTDNYGYTF | TRBV7-9 | TRBD1 | few | 13 | TRBJ1-2
TGTGCCAGCAGCCGCCTTGAAGGGCAACATGAAGCTTTCTTT | CASSRLEGQHEAFF | TRBV12-3/TRBV12-4 | . | . | 14 | TRBJ1-1
TGCAGCGTTGCTCGACCGGCAGGGCAGTACTTC | CSVARPAGQYF | TRBV29-1 | . | many | 11 | TRBJ2-7
TGTGCCAGCAGCCCCAGGTCCGAGGGGACCAAAAACATTCAGTACTTC | CASSPRSEGTKNIQYF | TRBV12-3/TRBV12-4 | . | many | 16 | TRBJ2-4
TGTGCCAGCAGTTTGCGGGTCACCTACGAGCAGTACTTC | CASSLRVTYEQYF | TRBV27 | . | . | 13 | TRBJ2-7
TGTGCCAGCAGCCAAGAACCAGGGTTGGGTAATGGCTACACCTTC | CASSQEPGLGNGYTF | TRBV3-1 | . | many | 15 | TRBJ1-2
TGTGCCAGCAGGCCTGCCTCGAGGGGAGTCTACGAGCAGTACTTC | CASRPASRGVYEQYF | TRBV6-5 | . | many | 15 | TRBJ2-7
TGTGCCAGCAGCTTCATTCACGAGCAGTTCTTC | CASSFIHEQFF | TRBV7-9 | . | many | 11 | TRBJ2-1
TGTGCCAGCAGCTTAAGGTCCACCCGGGGTGGGAATGAGCAGTTCTTC | CASSLRSTRGGNEQFF | TRBV7-8 | . | many | 16 | TRBJ2-1
TGCGCCAGCAGCTTCTCTGGGACTGGGGAGCTGTTTTTT | CASSFSGTGELFF | TRBV5-1 | . | many | 13 | TRBJ2-2
TGCGCCAGCAGCTTGGTACAGAACTATGGCTACACCTTC | CASSLVQNYGYTF | TRBV5-1 | . | few | 13 | TRBJ1-2
TGTGCCAGCAGCCCCGGACTAGCGGTGCCCAATCTCGGCTCCTACAATGAGCAGTTCTTC | CASSPGLAVPNLGSYNEQFF | TRBV5-4 | TRBD2 | many | 20 | TRBJ2-1
TGTGCCAGCAGATACGGGACAGGGGGCACTTTCGAGCAGTACTTC | CASRYGTGGTFEQYF | TRBV27 | TRBD1 | many | 15 | TRBJ2-7
TGTGCCAGCAGCCCCAAACTACCGCAGTATTTT | CASSPKLPQYF | TRBV28 | . | few | 11 | TRBJ2-3
TGCGCCAGCAGCCAAGAAAGGCGGAGTGATACGCAGTATTTT | CASSQERRSDTQYF | TRBV4-3 | . | many | 14 | TRBJ2-3
TGTGCCAGCAGTTTGGGGACTGCTACGGGCACTGAAGCTTTCTTT | CASSLGTATGTEAFF | TRBV6-6 | . | few | 15 | TRBJ1-1